This T cell receptor (beta chain) was sequenced for a study of T cell responses to AZD1222 COVID-19 vaccine. Study background: Pooling of second doses given at about 4 or about 12 weeks was done. Regarding the study as a whole: The CD4 TCRs associated with vaccination extended across spike and predominated at 160-218 and 743-854. The donor group comprised mostly white British people and more females; the analysis possibly underestimated clonal diversity.

Concerning this clone: Its specificity is unknown.

This CDR3 comprises 13 residues. The ends were cut back, 3 bases at V and 1 base at J, with 1 base in the middle. Profiled with immunoSEQ multiplex PCR; TCRdb holds only in-frame clones, not every one. The data show tens of thousands of clones, with around 92% seen just once and about 2% held by the top ten. The sequence derives from an adult in good health. The rearrangement joins TRBV12-3 or TRBV12-4 to TRBJ2-6, with D uncertain. The source material was peripheral blood, sampled on day 0 of AZD1222 vaccination. The CDR3 reads CASSFSGANVLTF. CDR3 coding DNA: TGTGCCAGCAGTTTTTCTGGGGCCAACGTCCTGACTTTC.